This T cell receptor beta chain emerged from a study of untreated major depressive disorder. TCRdb keeps only in-frame clones here, not all; method: immunoSEQ multiplex PCR. Among 20,000 or so clones, 92% were seen once, and the ten largest hold 0.6%. Study findings and constraints: TRBV25-01 and TRBV02-01 usage differences were not statistically significant. Compared with controls, depressed patients showed more TRBV05-01 (Vbeta 5.1) usage in CD4+ T cells.

Every depressed patient was matched in pairs with a non-depressed control on sex, age, current smoking status and body mass index. All participants were of European descent. Roughly 30 ml of blood was drawn into EDTA tubes. The CDR3 is 15 residues long. The germline V gene encodes CDR1 MNHEY and CDR2 SMNVEV (reference sequence). V lost 4 bases and J lost 4, with 13 bases in between. About this clone: The antigen is unknown.

The sequencing sample was made of CD4+ T cells from PBMCs. The V and J genes are TRBV27 and TRBJ1-4, with D hard to call. The clonotype was recovered from a middle-aged woman with major depressive disorder. CDR3 nucleotides: TGTGCCAGCAGTTCCCCTGGGTCAAATAATGAAAAACTGTTTTTT. Translated: CASSSPGSNNEKLFF. Full variable domain (outside the CDR3, taken from reference TRBV27 and TRBJ1-4): EAQVTQNPRYLITVTGKKLTVTCSQNMNHEYMSWYRQDPGLGLRQIYYSMNVEVTDKGDVPEGYKVSRKEKRNFPLILESPSPNQTSLYFCASSSPGSNNEKLFFGSGTQLSVL.